The 26 T cell receptor beta chains below all came from one sample that was sequenced in a study of T cells after yellow fever vaccination (dated by TCRdb to the late 2010s). The library was obtained by 5' RACE. Sequencing took place on an Illumina NovaSeq 6000. TCRdb redid the processing of the public reads, applying fastp at Q25 and MiXCR, and retained in-frame beta chains. Rows merge per CDR3 protein into single entries with the most common DNA and genes. The table for this sample lists more than 300,000 distinct CDR3 sequences; 9.5% to 12% of them were counted only once. In total, the top ten clones hold 3.3% of the sample. The treatment or condition label of this sample denotes: live attenuated yellow fever vaccine strain. Material: CD4+ T cells sorted from PBMCs, obtained 45 days after the yellow fever booster vaccination. All receptors come from a man between 18 and 35 years old who received the YFV17D yellow fever vaccine.

This clonotype was picked up a small number of times. The chain couples TRBV28 to TRBJ1-1; TRBD1 aligns across 7 bases. Germline trimming cut 7 bases from V and 4 bases from J; bases unmatched to any gene: 6. The CDR3 has 13 residues. Germline loops: CDR1 MDHEN, CDR2 SYDVKM. The CDR3 protein is CASNFRGGTEAFF. For the CDR3, the DNA is TGTGCCAGCAATTTCAGGGGGGGCACTGAAGCTTTCTTT.

This clonotype showed up many times. The rearrangement links TRBV18 to TRBJ2-3; no reliable D call. With 6 bases removed from V and 0 bases from J, the gap between germline ends came to 7 bases. This CDR3 contains 13 residues. CDR1 and CDR2 from the germline V gene are KGHSH and LQKENI. The CDR3 DNA sequence: TGTGCCAGCTCGCCCTCTAGCACAGATACGCAGTATTTT. Translation: CASSPSSTDTQYF.

In its sample, this clonotype was seen a few times. The J gene is TRBJ2-7, the V gene TRBV6-5, with D hard to call. V was cut by 6 bases and J by 3 bases, with 21 bases left in between. From germline, CDR1 is MNHEY and CDR2 SVGAGI. CDR3 length equals 16 residues. In DNA, the CDR3 is TGTGCCAGCAGCCCTGTCGTGGTGAGACGGAGCTACGAGCAGTACTTC. Translating gives CASSPVVVRRSYEQYF.

This chain connects TRBV11-2 to TRBJ2-2; D not certain. This CDR3 contains 14 residues. Germline V gene data show CDR1 as SGHAT and CDR2 as FQNNGV. V lost 4 bases to trimming and J lost 6 bases, with 12 bases between them. DNA for the CDR3: TGTGCCAGCAGCTCCCTGCGGCGCCCCGGGGAGCTGTTTTTT. Translating gives CASSSLRRPGELFF. Based on the CDR3 plus reference TRBV11-2 and TRBJ2-2, the full variable domain is EAGVAQSPRYKIIEKRQSVAFWCNPISGHATLYWYQQILGQGPKLLIQFQNNGVVDDSQLPKDRFSAERLKGVDSTLKIQPAKLEDSAVYLCASSSLRRPGELFFGEGSRLTVL.

This clonotype has a handful of counts. This chain uses TRBV11-2 with TRBJ1-1; D remains unclear. V lost 1 base and J lost 4, with 7 bases in between. The CDR3 is 13 residues long. Germline-derived CDR1 and CDR2 are SGHAT and FQNNGV. CDR3 in DNA: TGTGCCAGCAGCTTAGTACAGACCACTGAAGCTTTCTTT. Residues: CASSLVQTTEAFF.

The V gene is TRBV20-1, the J gene TRBJ1-3; D is undetermined. Between the trimmed V and J ends, which lost 0 bases and 8 bases, there was a span of 17 bases. The CDR3 runs 15 residues. Per germline, CDR1 DFQATT and CDR2 SNEGSKA (reference sequence). CDR3 sequence: CSARDQVERADTIYF. The CDR3 DNA follows: TGCAGTGCTAGAGATCAGGTGGAAAGGGCGGACACCATATATTTT.

The V gene is TRBV10-3, the J gene TRBJ2-5; D perhaps matches TRBD1 (6 bases). The CDR3 has 13 amino acids. Trimming removed 11 bases at V and 5 bases at J, with 18 bases between. Germline V CDR1 and CDR2: ENHRY, SYGVKD. The DNA for the CDR3 is TGTGCCTCAAGACCACAGGGTGGGGAGACCCAGTACTTC. Residues: CASRPQGGETQYF.

This clonotype occurred a few times. This chain connects TRBV3-1 to TRBJ1-4; the D is unclear. The V end was cut by 2 bases, the J end by 0 bases, with 7 bases between. This CDR3 contains 15 residues. Germline CDR1 reads LGHDT; CDR2 reads YNNKEL (reference sequence). CDR3 amino acids: CASSQYRSTNEKLFF. The CDR3 region has the DNA TGTGCCAGCAGCCAATATAGATCAACTAATGAAAAACTGTTTTTT.

This clonotype showed up just once. J is TRBJ2-5 and V is TRBV9, with TRBD1 as a possible D gene (5 bases). V was trimmed by 0 bases and J by 2 bases, leaving 11 bases between them. The CDR3 runs 15 residues. Germline CDR1 SGDLS, CDR2 YYNGEE. The CDR3 reads CASSVGGPRQETQYF. CDR3 nucleotide sequence: TGTGCCAGCAGCGTAGGGGGCCCGCGGCAAGAGACCCAGTACTTC.

The chain joins TRBV5-1 to TRBJ2-7; TRBD1 aligns across 12 bases. The CDR3 has 14 amino acids. Looked up from germline, CDR1 is SGHRS and CDR2 is YFSETQ. With V trimmed by 4 bases and J by 6 bases, 5 bases remained unmatched. CDR3 DNA: TGCGCCAGCAGCACCGGGACAGGGGGCTCCGAGCAGTACGTC. Its protein product is CASSTGTGGSEQYV.

There are many counts of this clonotype. V usage is TRBV20-1 and J usage is TRBJ2-1; D is ambiguous. The CDR3 extends over 10 amino acids. Trimming took 5 bases from V and 8 from J, leaving 7 bases between them. Germline V lookup: CDR1 DFQATT, CDR2 SNEGSKA (reference sequence). The CDR3 is CSALMHEQFF. The CDR3, as DNA: TGCAGTGCTCTCATGCATGAGCAGTTCTTC.

J is TRBJ1-1 and V is TRBV6-6; D unresolved. The CDR3 runs 15 residues. CDR1 and CDR2 (germline): MNHNY, SVGAGI (reference sequence). Trimming removed 0 bases from V and 4 bases from J, with 12 bases in between. The CDR3 region is CASSYSVPDGTEAFF. The CDR3 DNA follows: TGTGCCAGCAGTTACTCGGTTCCCGACGGCACTGAAGCTTTCTTT.

V is TRBV4-3 and J is TRBJ2-1; no definite D call. V was shortened by 1 base and J by 6 bases, with 16 bases between the two germline ends. There are 16 residues in the CDR3. The V gene's germline CDR1 is LGHNA and CDR2 YSLEER. The CDR3 sequence: CASSQVRKGFGNEQFF. The CDR3 DNA follows: TGCGCCAGCAGCCAAGTTCGTAAAGGGTTCGGCAATGAGCAGTTCTTC.

The V and J genes are TRBV5-1 and TRBJ1-4; the match to TRBD1 covers 9 bases. Per germline, CDR1 SGHRS and CDR2 YFSETQ. V trimming: 4 bases; J trimming: 5 bases; junction bases outside the gene matches: 6. The CDR3 loop spans 15 amino acids. In nucleotides, the CDR3 is TGCGCCAGCAGCCCCGGGGGGACAGGGAATGAAAAACTGTTTTTT. Translation: CASSPGGTGNEKLFF.

This clonotype was found a few times. The chain carries TRBV18 and TRBJ1-2; D is unclear. The CDR3 is 13 amino acids. CDR1 and CDR2 from the germline V gene are KGHSH and LQKENI. The germline V and J ends were trimmed by 7 bases and 2 bases, with 11 bases remaining between them. The CDR3 region has the DNA TGTGCCAGCTTTTGGGGAGAGAACTATGGCTACACCTTC. This translates into CASFWGENYGYTF.

The sample holds a few counts of this clonotype. V gene TRBV2 combines with J gene TRBJ2-7, with D possibly being TRBD1 (6 bases). Trimming removed 4 bases at V and 10 bases at J, with 17 bases between. The CDR3 loop spans 13 amino acids. The V gene's germline CDR1 is SNHLY and CDR2 FYNNEI. The CDR3 nucleotides are TGTGCCAGCAGTGCCGAAGACAGGCTGAATCAGTACGTC. Residues: CASSAEDRLNQYV.

This clonotype turned up a few times. The CDR3 is CASSVVLGGHATDTQYF. CDR3 nucleotide sequence: TGTGCCAGCAGCGTAGTTTTGGGTGGTCACGCCACAGATACGCAGTATTTT. This chain uses TRBV9 with TRBJ2-3; D gene ambiguous. This CDR3 spans 17 amino acids. CDR1 SGDLS and CDR2 YYNGEE come from the germline V gene. Trimming removed 0 bases at V and 2 bases at J, with 16 bases between.

The chain combines TRBV5-6 with TRBJ2-1; D not resolved. The V and J ends lost 1 base and 8 bases respectively, with 13 bases between them. Germline CDR1 and CDR2: SGHDT and YYEEEE. There are 14 residues in the CDR3. The CDR3 DNA reads as TGTGCCAGCAGCTTGCTGACCAGAGTATATGAGCAGTTCTTC. Protein: CASSLLTRVYEQFF. The full variable domain, in which reference TRBV5-6 and TRBJ2-1 provide the parts outside the CDR3, is DAGVTQSPTHLIKTRGQQVTLRCSPKSGHDTVSWYQQALGQGPQFIFQYYEEEERQRGNFPDRFSGHQFPNYSSELNVNALLLGDSALYLCASSLLTRVYEQFFGPGTRLTVL.

This clonotype was seen a handful of times. The rearrangement uses TRBV10-3 and TRBJ1-6; the match to TRBD1 covers 7 bases. J lost 1 base, V lost 6 bases, and 15 bases had no gene match. Germline assignment: CDR1 ENHRY and CDR2 SYGVKD. This CDR3 contains 19 residues. The CDR3 loop reads CAIRADREPGGSYNSPLHF. Written as DNA, the CDR3 is TGTGCCATCAGGGCTGACAGGGAGCCTGGTGGATCCTATAATTCACCCCTCCACTTT.

The chain carries TRBV7-9 and TRBJ1-1; no reliable D call. Germline V lookup: CDR1 SEHNR, CDR2 FQNEAQ (reference sequence). The CDR3 is made up of 15 amino acids. V was cut by 1 base and J by 7 bases, with 16 bases left in between. The CDR3: CASSLGPGTFREAFF. CDR3 nucleotide sequence: TGTGCCAGCAGCTTAGGTCCGGGAACTTTCCGTGAAGCTTTCTTT.

The V gene is TRBV5-6, the J gene TRBJ2-5; 8 nucleotides line up with TRBD2. The CDR3 runs to 15 residues. The germline V gene has CDR1 SGHDT and CDR2 YYEEEE. J was trimmed by 4 bases and V by 0 bases; bases with no gene match: 5. The CDR3 DNA reads as TGTGCCAGCAGCTTGGGGTCCAGCGGGGGAGAGACCCAGTACTTC. Amino acids: CASSLGSSGGETQYF.

This clonotype appeared many times. The rearrangement links TRBV5-1 to TRBJ2-3, with TRBD2 matching 9 bases. Germline V lookup: CDR1 SGHRS, CDR2 YFSETQ. The CDR3 loop spans 17 amino acids. Losses at the gene ends were 0 bases for V and 3 bases for J; bases not matched to a gene: 8. CDR3 in amino acids: CASSLGPRSGGTDTQYF. DNA for the CDR3: TGCGCCAGCAGCTTGGGGCCTCGTAGCGGGGGAACAGATACGCAGTATTTT.

At least ten counts were recorded for this clonotype. The J gene is TRBJ2-1, the V gene TRBV5-1; 13 bases fit TRBD2. The germline V gene encodes CDR1 SGHRS and CDR2 YFSETQ. The ends lost 5 bases at V and 7 bases at J; junction bases unmatched: 6. The CDR3 extends over 15 amino acids. This CDR3 reads CASSSLAGGQNEQFF. The CDR3 DNA reads TGCGCCAGCAGTTCACTAGCGGGGGGGCAAAATGAGCAGTTCTTC.

This clonotype showed up just a few times. V gene TRBV6-1 combines with J gene TRBJ1-5; TRBD1 might be the D (6 bases). From germline, CDR1 is MNHNS and CDR2 SASEGT. V was trimmed by 8 bases and J by 4 bases, leaving 21 bases between them. The CDR3 is 16 residues long. As DNA, the CDR3 is TGTGCCAGCGTGCCCAGTCGACAGGAAAAAAATCAGCCCCAGCATTTT. It encodes CASVPSRQEKNQPQHF.

A few counts support this clonotype. V and J are TRBV2 and TRBJ1-1; no definite D call. This CDR3 has 13 amino acids. V dropped 8 bases and J dropped 8 bases, with 18 bases sitting between them. Looked up from germline, CDR1 is SNHLY and CDR2 is FYNNEI. The CDR3 loop reads CASAGRVLIEAFF. The CDR3 nucleotides are TGTGCCAGCGCCGGGCGGGTATTGATCGAAGCTTTCTTT.

This clonotype was found a few times. The rearrangement uses TRBV5-4 and TRBJ1-5; 8 bases agree with TRBD1. This CDR3 spans 13 amino acids. J was trimmed by 6 bases and V by 6 bases; bases with no gene match: 5. Germline V gives CDR1 SGHNT, CDR2 YYREEE (reference sequence). In nucleotides, the CDR3 is TGTGCCAGCACCATTGACAGGGGTCAGCCCCAGCATTTT. This codes for CASTIDRGQPQHF. Together with reference TRBV5-4 and TRBJ1-5, the CDR3 gives the full variable domain: ETGVTQSPTHLIKTRGQQVTLRCSSQSGHNTVSWYQQALGQGPQFIFQYYREEENGRGNFPPRFSGLQFPNYSSELNVNALELDDSALYLCASTIDRGQPQHFGDGTRLSIL.